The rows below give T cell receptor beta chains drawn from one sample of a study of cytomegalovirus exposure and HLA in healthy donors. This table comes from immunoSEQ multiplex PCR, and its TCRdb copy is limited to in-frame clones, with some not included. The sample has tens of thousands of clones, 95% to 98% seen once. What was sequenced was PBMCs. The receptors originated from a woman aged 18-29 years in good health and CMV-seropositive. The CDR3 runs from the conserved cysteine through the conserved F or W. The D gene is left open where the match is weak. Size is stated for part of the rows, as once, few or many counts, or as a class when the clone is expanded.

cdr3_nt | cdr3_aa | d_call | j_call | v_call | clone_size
TGTGCCAGCAGCCAGAATGTACAGGCCATGAACACTGAAGCTTTCTTT | CASSQNVQAMNTEAFF | NA | TRBJ1-1 | TRBV14 | NA
TGTGCCAGTAGTACCGAATCGACAGGGATTTCCTACGAGCAGTACTTC | CASSTESTGISYEQYF | TRBD1 | TRBJ2-7 | TRBV19 | NA
TGTGCCAGCAGTCCTCGGGGGGTTGGGGCCAACGTCCTGACTTTC | CASSPRGVGANVLTF | TRBD2 | TRBJ2-6 | TRBV6-1 | NA
TGTGCCAGCTCTGGGGACAGGCCTTACGAGCAGTACTTC | CASSGDRPYEQYF | TRBD1 | TRBJ2-7 | TRBV6-5 | NA
TGCGCCAGCAGCCAAGATACCTTCCGACAGGGAGGCTCTGGGGCCAACGTCCTGACTTTC | CASSQDTFRQGGSGANVLTF | NA | TRBJ2-6 | TRBV4-1 | NA
TGTGCCAGTACAGGGGTGACAGATACGCAGTATTTT | CASTGVTDTQYF | NA | TRBJ2-3 | TRBV19 | NA
TGTGCCAGTAGTATAGCTGTCTGGGTTTGGGACAGGGGGCTGCAGCCCCAGCATTTT | CASSIAVWVWDRGLQPQHF | TRBD1 | TRBJ1-5 | TRBV19 | NA
TGCAGCGTTCGGGACAGGGTCTCGGAGCAGTACTTC | CSVRDRVSEQYF | TRBD1 | TRBJ2-7 | TRBV29-1 | NA
TGTGCCAGCAGCTTGGGAAGTGAGTACTACGAGCAGTACTTC | CASSLGSEYYEQYF | NA | TRBJ2-7 | TRBV5-6 | once
TGTGCCAGCAGCACCGTAGCGGGAAGCACAGATACGCAGTATTTT | CASSTVAGSTDTQYF | TRBD2 | TRBJ2-3 | TRBV7-3 | NA
TGTGCCATCGAGGAGGCCGGGACAGGAATACTTACCTACAATGAGCAGTTCTTC | CAIEEAGTGILTYNEQFF | TRBD1 | TRBJ2-1 | TRBV10-3 | NA
TGCGCCAGCAGTGAGTCCCGAGCGGGAAGTGGCAGGAATGAGCAGTTCTTC | CASSESRAGSGRNEQFF | TRBD2 | TRBJ2-1 | TRBV10-1 | NA
TGTGCCAGCAGCCAATTCCATCGCTACCAAGATGAGCAGTTCTTC | CASSQFHRYQDEQFF | NA | TRBJ2-1 | TRBV4-2 | NA
TGTGCCAGCAGCCGAGAGACAGGGGGAGGGGAGACCCAGTACTTC | CASSRETGGGETQYF | TRBD1 | TRBJ2-5 | TRBV4-2 | NA
TGTGCCAGCAGCTTATCCCCAGGGAACAGGCAACCCCTCGAGCAGTACTTC | CASSLSPGNRQPLEQYF | NA | TRBJ2-7 | TRBV11-2 | once
TGTGCCAGCAGCGAAGGGGGTTGGGGGGGTCAGCCCCAGCATTTT | CASSEGGWGGQPQHF | NA | TRBJ1-5 | TRBV7-2 | NA
TGTGCCAGTAACCCTCTACCGGGACAGTCCACAGATACGCAGTATTTT | CASNPLPGQSTDTQYF | TRBD1 | TRBJ2-3 | TRBV19 | NA
TGTGCCAGCAGACCCTGGACAGGGGGCAATCAGCCCCAGCATTTT | CASRPWTGGNQPQHF | TRBD1 | TRBJ1-5 | TRBV27 | NA
TGTGCCAGCAGCCCCTCCCCCTACGAGCAGTACTTC | CASSPSPYEQYF | NA | TRBJ2-7 | TRBV11-2 | once
TGTGCCAGCAGTTACGACAAGCCCTACGAGCAGTACTTC | CASSYDKPYEQYF | NA | TRBJ2-7 | TRBV6-6 | NA
TGCGCCAGCGCCCCTCGGGACACCTTTGGGAATGAGCAGTTCTTC | CASAPRDTFGNEQFF | NA | TRBJ2-1 | TRBV5-1 | NA
TGTGCCAGCAGCCGGGATATGGACAGGGACGAGCAGTTCTTC | CASSRDMDRDEQFF | TRBD1 | TRBJ2-1 | TRBV11-2 | NA
TGTGCCAGCAGTGTGGGAGACTATAGCAATCAGCCCCAGCATTTT | CASSVGDYSNQPQHF | NA | TRBJ1-5 | TRBV2 | NA
TGTGCCAGCAGCTTAGATACTAGCGGGAGCCAAACCTACGAGCAGTACTTC | CASSLDTSGSQTYEQYF | TRBD2 | TRBJ2-7 | TRBV7-6 | NA
TGTGCCAGCAGCACAACGCAGGGCATGAACACTGAAGCTTTCTTT | CASSTTQGMNTEAFF | NA | TRBJ1-1 | TRBV7-8 | once
TGTGCCAGCAGTCCCTTGCTTGCGGCAGGGCCCCCCTCCTACGAGCAGTACTTC | CASSPLLAAGPPSYEQYF | NA | TRBJ2-7 | TRBV28 | many
TGTGCCTGGAGCGGGGGGACTAGCGACTACGAGCAGTACTTC | CAWSGGTSDYEQYF | TRBD2 | TRBJ2-7 | TRBV30 | NA
TGTGCCAGCAGCACGAGGGATGGACCGATCAATGAAAAACTGTTTTTT | CASSTRDGPINEKLFF | NA | TRBJ1-4 | TRBV7-9 | NA
TGTGCCAGCAGCTCGGGAGGGGACAACTATGGCTACACCTTC | CASSSGGDNYGYTF | NA | TRBJ1-2 | TRBV27 | NA
TGTGCCAGCAGCCGGGACAGGGACGCAACTAATGAAAAACTGTTTTTT | CASSRDRDATNEKLFF | TRBD1 | TRBJ1-4 | TRBV7-8 | once
TGTGCCAGCAGCAAATCAGGAATCGGCAGCCCAGTCGGCGAGCAGTACTTC | CASSKSGIGSPVGEQYF | NA | TRBJ2-7 | TRBV21-1 | once
TGTGCCAGCAGTGAAGGGACAGGGGGCTACGAGCAGTACTTC | CASSEGTGGYEQYF | TRBD1 | TRBJ2-7 | TRBV6-1 | NA
TGTGCCAGCAGTGAAAGGGGCAGGGGACATGAGCAGTTCTTC | CASSERGRGHEQFF | NA | TRBJ2-1 | TRBV6-1 | NA
TGTGCCAGCAGCCCCGAGACAGGGGTTAGCACAGATACGCAGTATTTT | CASSPETGVSTDTQYF | TRBD1 | TRBJ2-3 | TRBV28 | NA
TGCAGCGCCCTAGGGGACAGGGGATACACCTTC | CSALGDRGYTF | TRBD1 | TRBJ1-2 | TRBV29-1 | once
TGCGCCAGCGCGGGACAGGGTCCCCCCTATGGCTACACCTTC | CASAGQGPPYGYTF | TRBD1 | TRBJ1-2 | TRBV10-2 | NA
TGTGCCAGCAGTTTTACACCGGGACAGGGGGTAACTAATGAAAAACTGTTTTTT | CASSFTPGQGVTNEKLFF | TRBD1 | TRBJ1-4 | TRBV27 | NA
TGTGCCAGCAGCTTAGCTTTCGGTCAGGGGGCGATTGAAGCTTTCTTT | CASSLAFGQGAIEAFF | TRBD1 | TRBJ1-1 | TRBV7-9 | once
TGTGCCAGCAGACTGGGACAATGGAACACTGAAGCTTTCTTT | CASRLGQWNTEAFF | NA | TRBJ1-1 | TRBV2 | NA
TGTGCCAGCAGCCCCCGGGGGGGAATCACTGAAGCTTTCTTT | CASSPRGGITEAFF | NA | TRBJ1-1 | TRBV9 | NA
TGTGCCAGCAGCTTGGTTGGGCAGGCCTACGAGCAGTACTTC | CASSLVGQAYEQYF | NA | TRBJ2-7 | TRBV5-5 | once
TGTGCCAGCAGGCGACAGGGGGCGGATAATTCACCCCTCCACTTT | CASRRQGADNSPLHF | TRBD1 | TRBJ1-6 | TRBV6-4 | NA
TGTGCCAGCAGCTTAAATCTCGGGACTATGAACACCGGGGAGCTGTTTTTT | CASSLNLGTMNTGELFF | TRBD2 | TRBJ2-2 | TRBV7-9 | NA
TGTGCCAGCAGCGTATATCTCGCGGGAGAGGAGGATGAGCAGTTCTTC | CASSVYLAGEEDEQFF | TRBD2 | TRBJ2-1 | TRBV9 | NA
TGCGCCAGCAGCATTAAGACCGGGACAAGTTATACCTACGAGCAGTACTTC | CASSIKTGTSYTYEQYF | NA | TRBJ2-7 | TRBV5-1 | NA
TGTGCCAGCAGCCAAGCCGTCTACAATGAGCAGTTCTTC | CASSQAVYNEQFF | NA | TRBJ2-1 | TRBV14 | once
TGCGCCAGCAGCCCACCTGGTTCCAGGGCGAAGCAGCCCCAGCATTTT | CASSPPGSRAKQPQHF | NA | TRBJ1-5 | TRBV4-1 | NA
TGTGCCAGCAGCGTCGGGACTCCCTCCTACAATGAGCAGTTCTTC | CASSVGTPSYNEQFF | NA | TRBJ2-1 | TRBV9 | NA
TGTGCCAGCAGCTTAGAAGTCCTCGGGAGGGGACCAGATACGCAGTATTTT | CASSLEVLGRGPDTQYF | TRBD2 | TRBJ2-3 | TRBV7-6 | NA
TGTGCCAGCAGTGACTCTAGCTCCTACAATGAGCAGTTCTTC | CASSDSSSYNEQFF | NA | TRBJ2-1 | TRBV6-4 | NA
TGTGCCAGCAGCTTCCCGGGACTAGCGGAAAATGAGCAGTTCTTC | CASSFPGLAENEQFF | TRBD2 | TRBJ2-1 | TRBV11-2 | NA
TGTGCCAGTAGTATGGTGTGGGACACCTCCTACGAGCAGTACTTC | CASSMVWDTSYEQYF | NA | TRBJ2-7 | TRBV19 | NA
TGTGCCAGCAGCCAAGCGCTAGCGGGAGGTTGGGGCACAGATACGCAGTATTTT | CASSQALAGGWGTDTQYF | TRBD2 | TRBJ2-3 | TRBV4-2 | NA
TGTGCCAGCAGTTTATCTGGCTCAACTCAGCCCCAGCATTTT | CASSLSGSTQPQHF | NA | TRBJ1-5 | TRBV28 | NA
TGTGCCAGCAGCTTGCTAGCAGCCAATGAGCAGTTCTTC | CASSLLAANEQFF | NA | TRBJ2-1 | TRBV5-4 | NA
TGTGCCAGTAGTACAGGGGGCAATGAGCAGTTCTTC | CASSTGGNEQFF | TRBD1 | TRBJ2-1 | TRBV19 | NA
TGTGCCAGCAGTCCGAGGACAGGGCTACCCAATCAGCCCCAGCATTTT | CASSPRTGLPNQPQHF | TRBD1 | TRBJ1-5 | TRBV28 | NA
TGTGCCAGCAGCTTGGGGATAGCGGGCACATACGAGCAGTACTTC | CASSLGIAGTYEQYF | TRBD2 | TRBJ2-7 | TRBV5-6 | NA
TGTGCCAGCAGCTTGAGAGACAATGAGCAGTTCTTC | CASSLRDNEQFF | NA | TRBJ2-1 | TRBV9 | NA